This entry is about one TCR beta chain. Its antigen is not known. This entry belongs to a study of T cell responses to AZD1222 COVID-19 vaccine. Findings and caveats of the study: White British ancestry dominated among donors, who included more females, and clonal diversity was possibly underestimated. Spike regions recognized by vaccine-associated CD4 TCRs spanned the protein, led by 160-218 and 743-854.

The length of the CDR3 is 15 residues. Germline loops: CDR1 SEHNR, CDR2 FQNEAQ (reference sequence). With 3 bases removed from V and 0 bases from J, the gap between germline ends came to 11 bases. The repertoire was sequenced with immunoSEQ multiplex PCR; TCRdb's copy has only in-frame clones and lacks some. In the table there are tens of thousands of clones, around three quarters of which are singletons. This sequence originates from an adult who received the AZD1222 COVID-19 vaccine. This rearrangement joins TRBV7-9 to TRBJ1-1; possible D gene TRBD1, 5 bases. The specimen was peripheral blood, collected 28 days after the second AZD1222 dose. The CDR3 here is CASSFSGAMNTEAFF. Written as DNA, the CDR3 is TGTGCCAGCAGCTTTTCCGGGGCCATGAACACTGAAGCTTTCTTT. Variable domain in full (rest from reference TRBV7-9 and TRBJ1-1): DTGVSQNPRHKITKRGQNVTFRCDPISEHNRLYWYRQTLGQGPEFLTYFQNEAQLEKSRLLSDRFSAERPKGSFSTLEIQRTEQGDSAMYLCASSFSGAMNTEAFFGQGTRLTVV.